These 15 T cell receptor beta chains originate from one sample sequenced in a study of T-cell memory formation after mild COVID-19. Via MiXCR, TCRdb re-called the 5' RACE reads, giving one row per CDR3 protein. This repertoire shows fewer than 250,000 distinct CDR3 sequences, over 9.5% found once; its top ten account for 2.5% to 3.5%. The specimen was PBMCs or a T cell subset sorted from them (not recorded which). The source is a man in his late teens or twenties who had mild COVID-19 (a few samples of this study predate the infection). Cell type and time point are not known.

Only a few counts were recorded for this clonotype. This chain links TRBV7-3 with TRBJ1-6; 7 bases match TRBD1. The length of the CDR3 is 14 residues. The junction had 6 bases not matched to a gene; V was cut back by 6 bases and J by 7 bases. From germline, CDR1 is SGHTA and CDR2 FQGTGA. The CDR3 loop is CASRSDRANSPLHF. CDR3 nucleotide sequence: TGTGCCAGCAGATCTGACAGGGCCAATTCACCCCTCCACTTT.

This clonotype was detected only a few times. This chain connects TRBV12-3 or TRBV12-4 to TRBJ2-7; D call uncertain. CDR3 length equals 12 residues. Trimming shortened V by 1 base and J by 4 bases, and 5 bases separated the two germline ends. In nucleotides, the CDR3 is TGTGCCAGCAGTTTAGGCGAATACGAGCAGTACGTC. The encoded protein is CASSLGEYEQYV.

DNA of the CDR3: TGTGCCAGCAGTAGCCAACAGGGCCCCTACGAGCAGTACGTC. It codes for CASSSQQGPYEQYV. V and J are TRBV6-5 and TRBJ2-7; possible D gene TRBD1, 6 bases. V dropped 5 bases and J dropped 2 bases, with 13 bases sitting between them. The germline V gene encodes CDR1 MNHEY and CDR2 SVGAGI. The CDR3 totals 14 residues.

This clonotype was seen at least ten times. J is TRBJ2-7 and V is TRBV4-3; 11 nucleotides align to TRBD1. Losses at the gene ends were 3 bases for V and 4 bases for J; bases not matched to a gene: 8. The CDR3 runs 16 residues. Germline V gene sequence: CDR1 LGHNA, CDR2 YSLEER. CDR3 sequence reads: CASSQVPGQGVYEQYF. DNA for the CDR3: TGCGCCAGCAGCCAGGTCCCGGGACAGGGGGTTTACGAGCAGTACTTC.

This chain connects TRBV6-5 to TRBJ2-1; D is tentatively TRBD1 or TRBD2 (6 bases each). The CDR3 runs 17 residues. The V end lost 1 base, the J end lost 7 bases, and 20 bases lay between the germline ends. CDR1 and CDR2 (germline): MNHEY, SVGAGI. This chain's CDR3 is CASSYWGNEGGRNEQFF. The CDR3 DNA reads as TGTGCCAGCAGTTACTGGGGGAATGAGGGGGGCAGGAATGAGCAGTTCTTC.

This clonotype was seen more than once but under ten times. The chain recombines TRBV15 with TRBJ1-3; D might be TRBD1 (6 bases). CDR3 size: 15 residues. Trimming removed 0 bases from V and 3 bases from J, with 9 bases in between. In germline, CDR1 is LNHNV, CDR2 YYDKDF (reference sequence). The CDR3 loop reads CATSRDRGGGNTIYF. The CDR3 bases are TGTGCCACCAGCAGAGACAGGGGAGGTGGAAACACCATATATTTT.

This clonotype was seen a few times. J is TRBJ1-5 and V is TRBV21-1; the DNA was not used to check the table's D call, TRBD1. TRBV21-1 is termed a pseudogene. There are 14 residues in the CDR3. This chain's CDR3 is CASGWTGGGQPQHF. In DNA, the CDR3 is TGTGCCAGCGGGTGGACAGGGGGGGGTCAGCCCCAGCATTTT.

The rearrangement uses TRBV9 and TRBJ1-1, with unresolved D. The CDR3 sequence is 15 residues long. Germline CDR1 and CDR2: SGDLS and YYNGEE. V dropped 0 bases and J dropped 0 bases, with 9 bases sitting between them. The CDR3 DNA is TGTGCCAGCAGCGTAGATGGGCAGATGAACACTGAAGCTTTCTTT. This encodes CASSVDGQMNTEAFF.

Written as DNA, the CDR3 is TGTGCCAGCAGCTTAGATCGATACACCGGGGAGCTGTTTTTT. Protein: CASSLDRYTGELFF. This chain uses TRBV11-2 with TRBJ2-2, with D unresolved. V dropped 0 bases and J dropped 3 bases, with 5 bases sitting between them. This CDR3 comprises 14 residues. Germline lookup yields CDR1 SGHAT and CDR2 FQNNGV.

V gene TRBV29-1 combines with J gene TRBJ2-3; D call uncertain. Trimming left V 4 bases short and J 5 bases short, with 16 bases between. Germline values: CDR1 SQVTM, CDR2 ANQGSEA. The CDR3 loop spans 14 amino acids. Here the CDR3 DNA reads TGCAGCGTTGTTCGTACCACTCTGGGAGATACGCAGTATTTT. Translation gives CSVVRTTLGDTQYF.

The chain couples TRBV6-6 to TRBJ2-1, with 7 bases matching TRBD2. The CDR3 runs to 16 residues. V shed 8 bases, J shed 7 bases, and the junction held 17 bases outside the gene matches. From germline, CDR1 is MNHNY and CDR2 SVGAGI (reference sequence). CDR3 in amino acids: CASGLPFATSRNEQFF. CDR3 DNA sequence: TGTGCCAGCGGCCTTCCCTTCGCGACTAGCAGGAATGAGCAGTTCTTC.

The chain is built from TRBV4-2 and TRBJ1-5; D gene unclear. V dropped 0 bases and J dropped 2 bases, with 11 bases sitting between them. Germline CDR1 and CDR2: LGHNA and YNFKEQ. The CDR3 contains 16 residues. The DNA for the CDR3 is TGTGCCAGCAGCCAAGAGTCTGCGCAGGGCAATCAGCCCCAGCATTTT. Protein product: CASSQESAQGNQPQHF.

V usage is TRBV20-1 and J usage is TRBJ1-5; maybe TRBD1 (5 bases). In germline, CDR1 is DFQATT, CDR2 SNEGSKA (reference sequence). V was trimmed by 2 bases and J by 3 bases, leaving 11 bases between them. The CDR3 is 14 amino acids. The CDR3 nucleotides are TGCAGTGCTAGACGGGACCGAAACAATCAGCCCCAGCATTTT. Protein sequence: CSARRDRNNQPQHF.

This clonotype was detected only a few times. This rearrangement joins TRBV7-9 to TRBJ2-7, with TRBD1 as a possible D gene (6 bases). V gave up 3 bases and J gave up 4 bases, with 7 bases separating them. The length of the CDR3 is 12 residues. Germline-derived CDR1 and CDR2 are SEHNR and FQNEAQ (reference sequence). CDR3 in amino acids: CASSFTGYEQYV. The CDR3 nucleotides are TGTGCCAGCAGCTTCACAGGGTACGAGCAGTACGTC.

This chain links TRBV18 with TRBJ1-5; 8 bases agree with TRBD1. Germline V gene sequence: CDR1 KGHSH, CDR2 LQKENI. Trimming cost V 3 bases and J 11 bases; bases outside gene matches: 15. The CDR3 consists of 16 residues. The CDR3 spells CASSPGATGAGWTQHF. The CDR3 nucleotides are TGTGCCAGCTCACCTGGGGCGACAGGGGCCGGATGGACCCAGCATTTT.